Given below is one TCR beta chain in context. Antigen specificity is unknown. Ophthalmopathy was moderately-to-severely active, CAS at least 3, NOSPECS at least 4, lasting under 3 months. The source of the sample is a study of Graves' ophthalmopathy and Graves' hyperthyroidism. The study, taken as a whole, reports: Among expanded thyroid clonotypes above 0.001 frequency, most also occurred in blood. The 13-signature model separated ophthalmopathy from stable hyperthyroidism at over 85% sensitivity and around 81% specificity.

The CDR3 length is 15 residues. Germline V gene lookup returns CDR1 MNHEY and CDR2 SVGAGI. Trimming removed 3 bases from V and 3 bases from J; junction bases left unmatched: 8. RNA served as the template for amplifying TCR beta CDR3 regions. A first-round RT-PCR used HTBI primers, followed by a second-round multiplex PCR. TCRdb passed the multiplex PCR reads through MiXCR, listing each CDR3 protein once. In the table there are 150,000 to 200,000 distinct CDR3 sequences, more than 30% of which are singletons. Specimen: peripheral blood. V is TRBV6-5 and J is TRBJ2-7; 7 bases line up with TRBD1. The clonotype comes from a woman in her thirties or forties with Graves' ophthalmopathy. CDR3 sequence (DNA): TGTGCCAGCAGTTATTACCAGGGACAGAACTACGAGCAGTACTTC. Its translation is CASSYYQGQNYEQYF.